This TCR beta chain is from a study of blood T cell repertoires in COVID-19. Background on the study: Specimens from acute and convalescent COVID-19 originated in the United States, Italy and Spain.

CDR1 is SGHRS and CDR2 is YFSETQ in the germline V gene. Trimming pared 1 base from V and 0 bases from J, leaving 4 bases between. The CDR3 length is 14 residues. Sequencing was performed with immunoSEQ multiplex PCR; in TCRdb, only in-frame clones are kept and a portion is missing. The top ten clones hold roughly 4.3% of a sample with approximately 46,000 clones, roughly 84% of them seen once. The rearrangement links TRBV5-1 to TRBJ2-2; D gene unclear. The sample consisted of peripheral blood. This clonotype was sampled from a woman in her seventies with acute or convalescent COVID-19. CDR3 nucleotides: TGCGCCAGCAGCTTGTCGGCGAACACCGGGGAGCTGTTTTTT. Translating it yields CASSLSANTGELFF.